One T cell receptor (beta chain) is described in this entry. This entry belongs to a study of blood T cell repertoires in COVID-19. Across the study: There were acute and convalescent COVID-19 samples, and they came from the United States, Italy and Spain. PBMCs, B-cell-depleted T cells, or T cells provided the cDNA or gDNA that made up the material.

V lost 7 bases and J lost 2, with 14 bases in between. Germline lookup yields CDR1 LNHDA and CDR2 SQIVND (reference sequence). The CDR3 is 14 residues long. In the study's own analysis: Researchers report that nucleated cell counts were estimated from reference gene primer amplification. The data were produced by immunoSEQ multiplex PCR, yet TCRdb's version contains in-frame clones alone and is incomplete. That table is the source of V, J and clone size, and D and trimming were worked out from the DNA. Of about 250,000 clones in the sample, about 88% were seen once. Recovered status in Cohort 3 required two negative PCRs, clearance, or symptom resolution.

The sequenced material came from PBMCs or T cells enriched from blood (not recorded which). This chain uses TRBV19 with TRBJ1-2; D uncertain. The clonotype was recovered from a woman aged 50 to 60 who had recovered from COVID-19. The CDR3 DNA is TGTGCCAGTACTAATCCGACGGAGAACTATGGCTACACCTTC. Its protein is CASTNPTENYGYTF.